This T cell receptor beta chain was recorded in a study of blood T cells in healthy people across ages. Next came a second PCR, run for about 7 to 12 cycles, which used a sample-barcoded 5' primer along with a J-beta primer mix. Carrying 12 random nucleotides, a template-switch adaptor labeled each individual cDNA molecule. TCRdb re-called the 5' RACE reads with MiXCR, one entry per CDR3 protein. This sample has some 750,000 distinct CDR3 sequences, with roughly 20% found just once. Germline-derived CDR1 and CDR2 are SEHNR and FQNEAQ (reference sequence). CDR3 length equals 14 residues. The V end lost 1 base, the J end lost 5 bases, and 11 bases lay between the germline ends. Worth noting for this clonotype: Its antigen remains unidentified.

Study results and caveats: Per million T cells, the diversity of TCR beta decreased roughly linearly as age advanced.

This sequence was found in a man in his 70s in good health. The sample was blood. This chain uses TRBV7-9 with TRBJ1-2; D uncertain. For the CDR3, the DNA is TGTGCCAGCAGCTTAGTCGTAGCCTCGTATGGCTACACCTTC. It is translated as CASSLVVASYGYTF.